These T cell receptor beta chains were read from a single sample in a study of identical twins. One entry per CDR3 protein results from TCRdb running MiXCR on the 5' RACE reads. The sample shows 550,000 to 700,000 distinct CDR3 sequences, roughly 9.5% of them seen only once. These data are also associated with another study on yellow fever vaccine responses in identical twins.

The sequencing input was PBMCs. These receptors were obtained from a woman between 18 and 29 years old in good health. The CDR3 runs from the conserved cysteine through the conserved F or W. Fields, in order: V gene, J gene, clone size, D gene, CDR3 DNA, CDR3 protein. A D gene is named only where the DNA matches it firmly. Only some rows state a clone size, as once, few, many or a class for expanded clones.

v_call: TRBV7-2; j_call: TRBJ2-2; clone_size: .; d_call: .; cdr3_nt: TGTGCCAGCAGCTTAGCGAGCATCACCGGGGAGCTGTTTTTT; cdr3_aa: CASSLASITGELFF
v_call: TRBV20-1; j_call: TRBJ2-7; clone_size: .; d_call: TRBD1; cdr3_nt: TGCAGTGCTAGGTTCAGGGGGAGACTTACCGAGCAGTACTTC; cdr3_aa: CSARFRGRLTEQYF
v_call: TRBV7-3; j_call: TRBJ2-5; clone_size: few; d_call: .; cdr3_nt: TGTGCCAGCAGCGCGGACCATCCGGGGACCCAGTACTTC; cdr3_aa: CASSADHPGTQYF
v_call: TRBV6-2/TRBV6-3; j_call: TRBJ2-6; clone_size: .; d_call: .; cdr3_nt: TGTGCCAGCAGTTATGGTCGATCTGTAGGGGCCAACGTCCTGACTTTC; cdr3_aa: CASSYGRSVGANVLTF
v_call: TRBV18; j_call: TRBJ2-3; clone_size: .; d_call: TRBD2; cdr3_nt: TGTGCCAGCTCACCAAGCGCTAGCGGGGTAGCAGATACGCAGTATTTT; cdr3_aa: CASSPSASGVADTQYF
v_call: TRBV2; j_call: TRBJ2-3; clone_size: .; d_call: .; cdr3_nt: TGTGCCAGCAGTGGGAGAGGTACTAGCACAGATACGCAGTATTTT; cdr3_aa: CASSGRGTSTDTQYF
v_call: TRBV6-4; j_call: TRBJ2-2; clone_size: .; d_call: .; cdr3_nt: TGTGCCAGCAGTCCAGGGGACTTTCGAACGACCGGGGAGCTGTTTTTT; cdr3_aa: CASSPGDFRTTGELFF
v_call: TRBV4-3; j_call: TRBJ1-1; clone_size: many; d_call: .; cdr3_nt: TGCGCCAGCAGCCAAGAAATGAACACTGAAGCTTTCTTT; cdr3_aa: CASSQEMNTEAFF
v_call: TRBV7-8; j_call: TRBJ2-3; clone_size: few; d_call: TRBD2; cdr3_nt: TGTGCCAGCACCCCTTGGGGGGGGGGTTCATCAGATACGCAGTATTTT; cdr3_aa: CASTPWGGGSSDTQYF
v_call: TRBV12-3/TRBV12-4; j_call: TRBJ2-1; clone_size: .; d_call: TRBD2; cdr3_nt: TGTGCCAGCGACACTAGCGGGGATGATGAGCAGTTCTTC; cdr3_aa: CASDTSGDDEQFF
v_call: TRBV7-8; j_call: TRBJ2-5; clone_size: many; d_call: .; cdr3_nt: TGTGCCAGCAGACCTCGGTTCGGAGAGACCCAGTACTTC; cdr3_aa: CASRPRFGETQYF
v_call: TRBV7-9; j_call: TRBJ2-3; clone_size: many; d_call: .; cdr3_nt: TGTGCCAGCAGCCCCGGGGTGACGCTGGATACGCAGTATTTT; cdr3_aa: CASSPGVTLDTQYF
v_call: TRBV5-5; j_call: TRBJ2-2; clone_size: .; d_call: .; cdr3_nt: TGTGCCAGCAGCTTGCGGGAGCTAAACACCGGGGAGCTGTTTTTT; cdr3_aa: CASSLRELNTGELFF
v_call: TRBV12-3/TRBV12-4; j_call: TRBJ2-5; clone_size: many; d_call: TRBD2; cdr3_nt: TGTGCCAGCAGTTCCCTAGCGGCCTTCCAAGAGACCCAGTACTTC; cdr3_aa: CASSSLAAFQETQYF
v_call: TRBV6-5; j_call: TRBJ1-6; clone_size: few; d_call: .; cdr3_nt: TGTGCCAGCAGTTTGTTGCAGGCTGAGAATTCACCCCTCCACTTT; cdr3_aa: CASSLLQAENSPLHF
v_call: TRBV19; j_call: TRBJ1-1; clone_size: .; d_call: .; cdr3_nt: TGTGCCAGTAGTATACCGGGTATGAACACTGAAGCTTTCTTT; cdr3_aa: CASSIPGMNTEAFF
v_call: TRBV12-3/TRBV12-4; j_call: TRBJ2-1; clone_size: many; d_call: TRBD2; cdr3_nt: TGTGCCAGCAGCTCCCGGACTAGCGGGGTCTACAATGAGCAGTTCTTC; cdr3_aa: CASSSRTSGVYNEQFF
v_call: TRBV20-1; j_call: TRBJ2-7; clone_size: few; d_call: TRBD2; cdr3_nt: TGCAGTGCTAGAGATTTCCGCGGGGGAGACTTCGGCAACGAGCAGTACTTC; cdr3_aa: CSARDFRGGDFGNEQYF
v_call: TRBV5-4; j_call: TRBJ2-2; clone_size: few; d_call: .; cdr3_nt: TGTGCCAGCAGCCCGCAAGCGGTCGCGAACACCGGGGAGCTGTTTTTT; cdr3_aa: CASSPQAVANTGELFF
v_call: TRBV10-3; j_call: TRBJ2-2; clone_size: few; d_call: TRBD1; cdr3_nt: TGTGCCATCAGTGAGTGGGACAGGGGGAACACCGGGGAGCTGTTTTTT; cdr3_aa: CAISEWDRGNTGELFF
v_call: TRBV2; j_call: TRBJ2-1; clone_size: many; d_call: TRBD2; cdr3_nt: TGTGCCAGCAGCAGACTAGCGGACAATGAGCAGTTCTTC; cdr3_aa: CASSRLADNEQFF
v_call: TRBV4-3; j_call: TRBJ1-2; clone_size: many; d_call: TRBD1; cdr3_nt: TGCGCCAGCAGCCAAAGACAGGGCGATGGCTACACCTTC; cdr3_aa: CASSQRQGDGYTF
v_call: TRBV5-1; j_call: TRBJ2-5; clone_size: few; d_call: TRBD1; cdr3_nt: TGCGCCAGCAGCTTGTATAACAGGGGAGCCGAGACCCAGTACTTC; cdr3_aa: CASSLYNRGAETQYF